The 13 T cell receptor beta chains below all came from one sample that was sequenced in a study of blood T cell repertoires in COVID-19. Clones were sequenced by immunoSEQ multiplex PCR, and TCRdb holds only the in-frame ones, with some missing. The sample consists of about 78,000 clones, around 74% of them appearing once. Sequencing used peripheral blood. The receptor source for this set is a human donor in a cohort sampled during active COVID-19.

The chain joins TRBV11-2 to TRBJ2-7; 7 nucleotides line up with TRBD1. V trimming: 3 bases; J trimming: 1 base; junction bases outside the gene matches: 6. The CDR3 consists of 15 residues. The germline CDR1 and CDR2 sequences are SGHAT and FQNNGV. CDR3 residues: CASSFGTVVSYEQYF. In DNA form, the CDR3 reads TGTGCCAGCAGCTTCGGGACAGTTGTTTCCTACGAGCAGTACTTC.

Written as DNA, the CDR3 is TGTGCCAGTAGTATAGCCAGGGGGCGATTGACCGAGCAGTACTTC. This translates into CASSIARGRLTEQYF. This chain uses TRBV19 with TRBJ2-7; 8 nucleotides line up with TRBD1. CDR1 is LNHDA and CDR2 is SQIVND in the germline V gene (reference sequence). Losses at the gene ends were 1 base for V and 6 bases for J; bases not matched to a gene: 8. The CDR3 is 15 amino acids. Filled out from reference TRBV19 and TRBJ2-7, the complete variable domain reads DGGITQSPKYLFRKEGQNVTLSCEQNLNHDAMYWYRQDPGQGLRLIYYSQIVNDFQKGDIAEGYSVSREKKESFPLTVTSAQKNPTAFYLCASSIARGRLTEQYFGPGTRLTVT.

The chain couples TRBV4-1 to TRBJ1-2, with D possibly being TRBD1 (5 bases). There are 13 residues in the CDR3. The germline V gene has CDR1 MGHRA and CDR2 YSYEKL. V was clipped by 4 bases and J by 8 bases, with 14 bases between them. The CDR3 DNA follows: TGCGCCAGCAGCCCAGGGCGAGGTTTCGGCTACACCTTC. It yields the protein CASSPGRGFGYTF.

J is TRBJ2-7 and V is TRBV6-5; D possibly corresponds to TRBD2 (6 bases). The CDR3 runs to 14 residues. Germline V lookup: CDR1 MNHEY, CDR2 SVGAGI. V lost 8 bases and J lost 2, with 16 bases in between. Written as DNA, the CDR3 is TGTGCCAGCGTACGGGGGTTACCTACCTACGAGCAGTACTTC. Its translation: CASVRGLPTYEQYF.

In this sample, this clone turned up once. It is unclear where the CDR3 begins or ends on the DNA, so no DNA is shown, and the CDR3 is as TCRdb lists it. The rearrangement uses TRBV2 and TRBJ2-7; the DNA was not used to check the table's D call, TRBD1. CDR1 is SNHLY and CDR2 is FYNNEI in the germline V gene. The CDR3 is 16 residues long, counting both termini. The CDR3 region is CASSTSLWADSYEQYF.

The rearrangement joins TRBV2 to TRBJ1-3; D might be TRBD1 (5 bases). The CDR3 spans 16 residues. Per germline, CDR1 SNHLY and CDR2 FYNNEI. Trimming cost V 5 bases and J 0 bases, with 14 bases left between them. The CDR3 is CASSTTQAISGNTIYF. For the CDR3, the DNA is TGTGCCAGCAGTACCACACAGGCCATCTCTGGAAACACCATATATTTT.

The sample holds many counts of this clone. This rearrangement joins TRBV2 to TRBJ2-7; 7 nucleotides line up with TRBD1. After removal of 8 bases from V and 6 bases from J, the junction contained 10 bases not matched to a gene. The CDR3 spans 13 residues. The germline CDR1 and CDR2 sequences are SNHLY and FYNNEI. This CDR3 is CASGTVGRVEQYF. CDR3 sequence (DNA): TGTGCCAGCGGGACAGTTGGCCGGGTCGAGCAGTACTTC.

CDR3 residues: CASSASENIQYF. For the CDR3, the DNA is TGTGCCAGCAGTGCGTCGGAAAACATTCAGTACTTC. The rearrangement joins TRBV12-3 or TRBV12-4 to TRBJ2-4; no reliable D call. The CDR3 consists of 12 residues. V dropped 5 bases and J dropped 5 bases, with 7 bases sitting between them.

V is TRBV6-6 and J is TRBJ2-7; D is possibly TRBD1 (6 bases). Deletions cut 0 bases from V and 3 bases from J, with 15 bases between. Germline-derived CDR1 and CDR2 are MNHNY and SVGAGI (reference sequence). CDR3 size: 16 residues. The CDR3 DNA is TGTGCCAGCAGTTACTCGACAGGAGCCGCCGGCTACGAGCAGTACTTC. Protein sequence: CASSYSTGAAGYEQYF.

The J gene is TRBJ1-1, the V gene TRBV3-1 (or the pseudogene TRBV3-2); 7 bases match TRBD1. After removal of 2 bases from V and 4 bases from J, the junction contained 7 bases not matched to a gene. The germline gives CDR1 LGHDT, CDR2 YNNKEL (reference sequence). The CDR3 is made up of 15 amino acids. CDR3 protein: CASSQTGDPGTEAFF. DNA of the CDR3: TGTGCCAGCAGCCAAACAGGGGATCCGGGCACTGAAGCTTTCTTT.

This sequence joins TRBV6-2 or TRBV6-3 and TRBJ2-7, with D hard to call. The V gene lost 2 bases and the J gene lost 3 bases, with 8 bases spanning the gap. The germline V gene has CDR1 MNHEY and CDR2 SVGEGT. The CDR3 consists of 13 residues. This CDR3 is CASSYTAVYEQYF. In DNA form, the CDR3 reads TGTGCCAGCAGTTACACAGCCGTCTACGAGCAGTACTTC.

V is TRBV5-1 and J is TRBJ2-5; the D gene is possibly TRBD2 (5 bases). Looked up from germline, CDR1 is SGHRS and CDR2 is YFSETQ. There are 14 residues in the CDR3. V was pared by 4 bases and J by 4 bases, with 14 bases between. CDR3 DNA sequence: TGCGCCAGCAGCGGGGTCGGAGGAGGAGAGACCCAGTACTTC. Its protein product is CASSGVGGGETQYF.

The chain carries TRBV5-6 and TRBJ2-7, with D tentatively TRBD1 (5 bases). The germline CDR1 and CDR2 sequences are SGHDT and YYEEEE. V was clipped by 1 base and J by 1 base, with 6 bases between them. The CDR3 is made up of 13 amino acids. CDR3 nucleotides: TGTGCCAGCAGCTTGAGACAGTCCTACGAGCAGTACTTC. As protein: CASSLRQSYEQYF.